Sequencing of this T cell receptor beta chain was carried out in a study of cytomegalovirus exposure and HLA in healthy donors. Germline assignment: CDR1 MNHNY and CDR2 SVGAGI (reference sequence). The CDR3 runs 15 residues. V lost 2 bases and J lost 0, with 5 bases in between. The PCR employed 60 Vbeta primers together with 13 Jbeta primers. The data were produced by immunoSEQ multiplex PCR, yet TCRdb's version contains in-frame clones alone and is incomplete. The table records 150,000 to 200,000 clones, roughly 80% of them present only once. This sequence originates from a man in his forties in good health and CMV-seronegative. Material for sequencing was PBMCs. The chain couples TRBV6-6 to TRBJ2-6; D call uncertain. The CDR3 bases are TGTGCCAGCAGTTACGTCGGCTCTGGGGCCAACGTCCTGACTTTC. Its translation: CASSYVGSGANVLTF.